This is a list of T cell receptor beta chains from one sample in a study of T-cell reconstitution after alpha-beta-depleted transplantation in children. TCRdb re-analysed the PCR reads in MiXCR, keeping a single row per CDR3 protein. Here the sample spans 530,000 or so distinct CDR3 sequences, approximately 30% being singletons. The starting material was PBMCs, obtained before TCRalphabeta/CD19-depleted stem cell transplant. Every receptor here comes from a boy in the first two years of life with Wiskott-Aldrich syndrome, due to receive a stem cell transplant. CDR3s include the opening cysteine and the closing phenylalanine or tryptophan. The order of the fields is clone size, V gene, D gene, J gene, CDR3 DNA, CDR3 protein. The D gene is left open where the match is weak. Some rows have no size entry. The others give once, few or many, or a class for an expanded clone.

.	TRBV24-1	TRBD2	TRBJ2-5	TGTGCCACCAGTGTCCGGACTAGCGGACAAGAGACCCAGTACTTC	CATSVRTSGQETQYF
.	TRBV18	.	TRBJ2-3	TGTGCCAGCTCACCACTAGCGGAGCTCACAGATACGCAGTATTTT	CASSPLAELTDTQYF
.	TRBV2	.	TRBJ2-1	TGTGCCAGCAGGTGGGACAACCACAATGAGCAGTTCTTC	CASRWDNHNEQFF
.	TRBV5-1	TRBD2	TRBJ2-1	TGCGCCAGCAGCCCCGGGACTAGCGGGAGGGGGACGGGGTCGCGGAATGAGCAGTTCTTC	CASSPGTSGRGTGSRNEQFF
few	TRBV5-1	TRBD2	TRBJ2-1	TGCGCCAGCAGCTCGACTAGCGGGGGGGTATCCTACAATGAGCAGTTCTTC	CASSSTSGGVSYNEQFF
few	TRBV20-1	.	TRBJ1-5	TGCAGTGCTAGACCTCAGTCCTTTAGCAATCAGCCCCAGCATTTT	CSARPQSFSNQPQHF
.	TRBV20-1	.	TRBJ1-5	TGCAGTGCTGCGGGCATTTCACCAGGGAGCAATCAGCCCCAGCATTTT	CSAAGISPGSNQPQHF
.	TRBV24-1	TRBD2	TRBJ2-1	TGTGCCACCAGTGAAACGGGAGGGCCTGGTAATGAGCAGTTCTTC	CATSETGGPGNEQFF
.	TRBV7-9	.	TRBJ1-1	TGTGCCAGCAGCTTAGAATCAGGGTTCGCTGAAGCTTTCTTT	CASSLESGFAEAFF
.	TRBV5-1	.	TRBJ2-7	TGCGCCAGCAGTCCCGAGTCAGGAGCCGAGCAGTACTTC	CASSPESGAEQYF
few	TRBV10-3	.	TRBJ1-2	TGTGCCATCAGTGAGTCAGAGAACTATGGCTACACCTTC	CAISESENYGYTF
few	TRBV5-1	.	TRBJ2-2	TGCGCCAGCAGCATGTCAGGGGTTTTCGGGGAGCTGTTTTTT	CASSMSGVFGELFF
.	TRBV27	.	TRBJ2-1	TGTGCCAGCAGACCGGGCGTAGGACTTCCCTACAATGAGCAGTTCTTC	CASRPGVGLPYNEQFF
.	TRBV7-8	.	TRBJ2-3	TGTGCCAGCAGCCCTCGAGTCGGGACCCCCTTTGGTACGCAGTATTTT	CASSPRVGTPFGTQYF
.	TRBV12-3/TRBV12-4	.	TRBJ2-7	TGTGCCAGCAGCAACCGACCAGGGTTAGGCGACGAGCAGTACTTC	CASSNRPGLGDEQYF
.	TRBV5-1	.	TRBJ2-2	TGCGCCAGCAGCTTGGCTAGCTGGTATGCGAACACCGGGGAGCTGTTTTTT	CASSLASWYANTGELFF
few	TRBV20-1	.	TRBJ2-2	TGCAGTGCTTCACTACCGGGACGAAGCACCGGGGAGCTGTTTTTT	CSASLPGRSTGELFF
.	TRBV6-1	TRBD2	TRBJ2-3	TGTGCCAGCTGGGAGGGAGGGGTCACAGATACGCAGTATTTT	CASWEGGVTDTQYF
few	TRBV20-1	.	TRBJ2-7	TGCAGTGCTAGAGGGACTAACTACGAGCAGTACTTC	CSARGTNYEQYF
.	TRBV9	.	TRBJ2-7	TGTGCCAGCAGCGTAGGGACTACCTCCTACGAGCAGTACTTC	CASSVGTTSYEQYF
few	TRBV5-1	.	TRBJ2-6	TGCGCCAGCAGCTCAGAAATCTCTGGGGCCAACGTCCTGACTTTC	CASSSEISGANVLTF
once	TRBV10-3	.	TRBJ2-7	TGTGCCATCAGTGTCTACCGCAGCACGGGCGAGCAGTACTTC	CAISVYRSTGEQYF
.	TRBV14	.	TRBJ1-1	TGTGCCAGCAGCCAGGTCGGACAGCTGAACATGAACACTGAAGCTTTCTTT	CASSQVGQLNMNTEAFF
.	TRBV5-1	TRBD1	TRBJ2-7	TGCGCCAGCAGCTTGGGAGGGGGCCCGAGATCCGAGCAGTACTTC	CASSLGGGPRSEQYF
.	TRBV12-3/TRBV12-4	.	TRBJ1-5	TGTGCCAGCAGTTGGACGGGTAGCAATCAGCCCCAGCATTTT	CASSWTGSNQPQHF
few	TRBV7-2	.	TRBJ2-4	TGTGCCAGCAGCGCCCGACTGGACCTCCAGTACTTC	CASSARLDLQYF
.	TRBV28	.	TRBJ1-2	TGTGCCAGCAGTTATACGGGGATCTATGGCTACACCTTC	CASSYTGIYGYTF
.	TRBV10-3	.	TRBJ2-1	TGTGCCATCAGGAGGCGAGCGGACACCTACAATGAGCAGTTCTTC	CAIRRRADTYNEQFF
.	TRBV28	.	TRBJ2-7	TGTGCCAGCAGTTTATCGGGACCGCGGAGAGGCGAGCAGTACTTC	CASSLSGPRRGEQYF
.	TRBV14	TRBD1	TRBJ2-3	TGTGCCAGCAGCCGCCCAGGGGGCTGGGATACGCAGTATTTT	CASSRPGGWDTQYF
.	TRBV6-1	TRBD2	TRBJ2-2	TGTGCCAGCAATAGCGGGGTACTCAACACCGGGGAGCTGTTTTTT	CASNSGVLNTGELFF
few	TRBV28	TRBD1	TRBJ2-7	TGTGCCAGCAGTGTAAACAGGGGGCACGAGCAGTACTTC	CASSVNRGHEQYF
few	TRBV20-1	TRBD2	TRBJ2-1	TGCAGTGCTAGAGATAGGCGACTAGCGGGAGACAATGAGCAGTTCTTC	CSARDRRLAGDNEQFF
few	TRBV18	.	TRBJ2-3	TGTGCCAGCGCCCTACCGGGGGCGCAGTATTTT	CASALPGAQYF
.	TRBV19	TRBD1	TRBJ2-7	TGTGCGGAACCCTGGGACAGTAACTACGAGCAGTACTTC	CAEPWDSNYEQYF
.	TRBV20-1	TRBD2	TRBJ2-1	TGCAGTGCTCGTACTAGCGGGGTAGTAGGAGAGCAGTTCTTC	CSARTSGVVGEQFF
few	TRBV20-1	.	TRBJ2-3	TGCAGTGCTAGATTAAGCGAGGTTCCAGATACGCAGTATTTT	CSARLSEVPDTQYF
.	TRBV12-3/TRBV12-4	TRBD2	TRBJ2-1	TGTGCCAGCAGTGGACTAGTCCCCTACAATGAGCAGTTCTTC	CASSGLVPYNEQFF
many	TRBV5-1	TRBD1	TRBJ2-3	TGCGCCAGCAGCTTCGGGACAGGGGGCACAGATACGCAGTATTTT	CASSFGTGGTDTQYF
.	TRBV20-1	TRBD2	TRBJ2-2	TGCAGTGCTAGAGGACTAGCGGTCACCGGGGAGCTGTTTTTT	CSARGLAVTGELFF
.	TRBV29-1	.	TRBJ2-7	TGCAGCGTTGCCACCCAGTTTGGGTACGAGCAGTACTTC	CSVATQFGYEQYF
few	TRBV11-2	TRBD1	TRBJ2-7	TGTGCCAGCAGCCAACTCCGACAGGGGGCCCACGAGCAGTACTTC	CASSQLRQGAHEQYF
.	TRBV7-2	TRBD1	TRBJ2-7	TGTGCCAGCAGCTACCCCGTCCGAAACAGGGGGCCCAACGAGCAGTACTTC	CASSYPVRNRGPNEQYF
.	TRBV5-1	.	TRBJ2-2	TGCGCCAGCAGCTTTTCCGGACTCGAAACCGGGGAGCTGTTTTTT	CASSFSGLETGELFF
few	TRBV12-3/TRBV12-4	TRBD2	TRBJ2-1	TGTGCCAGCACCCCGACTAGCGGGATCTTTCAGTTCTTC	CASTPTSGIFQFF